A selection of T cell receptor beta chains follows, all from one sample in a study of vaccination effects on CD4 cells after COVID-19. The protocol was immunoSEQ multiplex PCR, while the TCRdb copy is restricted to in-frame clones and leaves out a portion. This table has about 73,000 clones, about four fifths appearing once. The antigens for these receptors are not known. The sequencing used CD4+ T cells from PBMCs cultured with HCoV-NL63 spike peptides, collected before COVID-19 vaccination. The origin of the receptors is a human donor who received a COVID-19 vaccine. CDR3s include the opening cysteine and the closing phenylalanine or tryptophan.

TRBV3-1/TRBV3-2	TRBJ2-3	CASSQLLAGGPDTQYF
TRBV7-9	TRBJ2-6	CATPALSGANVLTF
TRBV2	TRBJ2-3	CASSERLAGRTDTQYF
TRBV7-2	TRBJ1-2	CASSLAESYGYTF
TRBV7-2	TRBJ1-3	CASSPISGNTIYF
TRBV18	TRBJ2-2	CASSPPGGQGRFVGELFF
TRBV6-5	TRBJ1-2	CASSPTSMRGYTF
TRBV10-1	TRBJ2-1	CASSREEGGLEFF
TRBV6-6	TRBJ2-1	CASSYGTSYAREQFF
TRBV18	TRBJ2-3	CASSPPTGGLGTDTQYF
TRBV5-1	TRBJ1-1	CASLRDPGSGTEAFF
TRBV5-4	TRBJ2-3	CASSLAGGHPPSTDTQYF
TRBV12-3/TRBV12-4	TRBJ1-1	CASSYGPTEAFF
TRBV11-2	TRBJ1-3	CASSLVGPSSGNTIYF